Reported below is one TCR beta chain. Its cognate antigen is unknown. This entry is derived from a study of cytomegalovirus exposure and HLA in healthy donors. Study-wide points: Rarity marked most TCR sequences, yet some public TCRs occurred in many donors.

Sequencing was performed with immunoSEQ multiplex PCR; in TCRdb, only in-frame clones are kept and a portion is missing. The sample holds hundreds of thousands of clones, approximately 87% seen once. The length of the CDR3 is 14 residues. V dropped 7 bases and J dropped 4 bases, with 14 bases sitting between them. Germline V CDR1 and CDR2: MDHEN, SYDVKM. The clonotype was recovered from a woman younger than 35 in good health and CMV-seronegative. The sequencing input was PBMCs. V is TRBV28 and J is TRBJ1-5, with D maybe TRBD1 (6 bases). This chain's CDR3 is CASTHEGGNQPQHF. In nucleotides, the CDR3 is TGTGCCAGCACCCATGAGGGGGGGAATCAGCCCCAGCATTTT.